A single sample gave rise to the 21 T cell receptor beta chains below, sequenced in a study of CXCR3-negative and CXCR3-positive naive CD8 T cells. Points from the study as a whole: Naive cells that were CXCR3-positive had more hydrophobic TRB CDR3s (compared with CXCR3-negative naive cells).

For these TCRs, the target antigens are not known. Each TRB cDNA library was prepared by 5' RACE (with UMI labels). TCRdb reprocessed the 5' RACE reads; each CDR3 protein has one entry and no DNA is given. The repertoire shows roughly 50,000 distinct CDR3 sequences; the top ten hold over 0.45%. Sample: naive CXCR3+ CD8+ T cells from blood. Subset given: CD45RO-CCR7+CD27+CD95- naive CD8+ T cells expressing CXCR3 (TNR3+). These TCRs come from a human donor in good health. Some clones in this sample may be carry-over from other donors' samples.

The chain employs TRBV12-3 or TRBV12-4 and TRBJ1-5; TCRdb calls TRBD1, which cannot be checked without DNA. This CDR3 has 14 amino acids. The CDR3 protein is CASTRTDVNQPQHF.

This chain joins TRBV29-1 and TRBJ1-4; TCRdb calls TRBD1, which cannot be checked without DNA. CDR3 size: 13 residues. Germline V gene data show CDR1 as SQVTM and CDR2 as ANQGSEA. CDR3 protein: CSVEDLRDRVLFF.

This rearrangement joins TRBV29-1 to TRBJ2-3; the D gene TCRdb calls, TRBD2, cannot be checked with no DNA. CDR1 and CDR2 from the germline V gene are SQVTM and ANQGSEA. The CDR3 loop spans 17 amino acids. The CDR3 is CSVESGLAGGNTDTQYF.

The genes are TRBV14 and TRBJ2-7. Germline-derived CDR1 and CDR2 are SGHDN and FVKESK. The CDR3 totals 13 residues. The CDR3 here is CASSQEVGYEQYF.

This chain uses TRBV20-1 with TRBJ2-7; TCRdb calls TRBD1, which cannot be checked without DNA. The CDR3 is 15 amino acids. Germline values: CDR1 DFQATT, CDR2 SNEGSKA (reference sequence). The CDR3 is CSARGGQGGSYEQYF.

The chain has TRBV5-1 and TRBJ2-7; the D call of TRBD1 rests on TCRdb alone, since no DNA is present to check it. The CDR3 sequence is 17 residues long. Germline assignment: CDR1 SGHRS and CDR2 YFSETQ. The CDR3 loop reads CASSPGGAGLFEYEQYF.

The CDR3 is CASSTGTGYEQYF. V is TRBV7-3 and J is TRBJ2-7; without DNA, the TCRdb call of TRBD1 cannot be checked. The CDR3 is 13 residues long. The germline V gene has CDR1 SGHTA and CDR2 FQGTGA.

The chain is built from TRBV27 and TRBJ2-3. Germline CDR1 is MNHEY and CDR2 is SMNVEV (reference sequence). This CDR3 is 14 amino acids long. The CDR3 sequence: CASSLRQGTDTQYF.

The CDR3 protein is CASSYSTGMYGYTF. V and J are TRBV6-5 and TRBJ1-2; the TCRdb D gene call, TRBD1, has no DNA to confirm it. Germline assignment: CDR1 MNHEY and CDR2 SVGAGI. CDR3 length: 14 residues.

The rearrangement uses TRBV15 and TRBJ1-1; TCRdb reports TRBD1, a call that lacks DNA to check it against. The CDR3 is made up of 16 amino acids. Germline CDR1 and CDR2: LNHNV and YYDKDF (reference sequence). The CDR3 spells CATSGEGTLGHGEAFF.

The chain carries TRBV29-1 and TRBJ2-7; as DNA is missing, the TRBD2 call by TCRdb cannot be tested. Germline assignment: CDR1 SQVTM and CDR2 ANQGSEA. The CDR3 consists of 12 residues. This chain's CDR3 is CSVRGPPHEQYF.

CDR3 protein: CASSSGQMSNQPQHF. The chain is built from TRBV5-5 and TRBJ1-5; TCRdb names TRBD1, which stays unverified in the absence of DNA. Germline V gene sequence: CDR1 SGHKS, CDR2 YYEKEE (reference sequence). The CDR3 extends over 15 amino acids.

The chain employs TRBV6-2 or TRBV6-3 and TRBJ2-2; TCRdb's D call of TRBD1 is untestable without DNA. The CDR3 totals 15 residues. Germline V gene data show CDR1 as MNHEY and CDR2 as SVGEGT. CDR3 protein: CASSRVQGYTGELFF.

The chain carries TRBV7-2 and TRBJ2-3; absent DNA, TCRdb's TRBD1 call cannot be checked. This CDR3 is built from 15 residues. Per the germline V gene, CDR1 is SGHTA and CDR2 is FQGNSA. This CDR3 is CASSSALAGVDTQYF.

The V call is TRBV7-2, the J call TRBJ2-1; the TCRdb call, TRBD2, lacks DNA for checking. The CDR3 covers 16 residues. Per the germline V gene, CDR1 is SGHTA and CDR2 is FQGNSA. This chain's CDR3 is CASSLGGGGDYNEQFF.

This chain uses TRBV29-1 with TRBJ2-1; TCRdb calls TRBD1, which cannot be checked without DNA. Germline V CDR1 and CDR2: SQVTM, ANQGSEA. CDR3 length: 14 residues. CDR3 residues: CSGIGTGPLEEQFF.

V gene TRBV10-3 combines with J gene TRBJ2-5; TCRdb names TRBD1, which stays unverified in the absence of DNA. The germline gives CDR1 ENHRY, CDR2 SYGVKD. The CDR3 loop spans 15 amino acids. CDR3 residues: CAISESRAPQETQYF.

The chain joins TRBV29-1 to TRBJ2-6. Germline V gene lookup returns CDR1 SQVTM and CDR2 ANQGSEA. The CDR3 loop spans 13 amino acids. CDR3 protein: CSVRPTGANVLTF.

The chain has TRBV6-5 and TRBJ1-1. The CDR3 has 14 amino acids. Germline V gene lookup returns CDR1 MNHEY and CDR2 SVGAGI. CDR3 loop: CASSKYQGNTEAFF.

V and J are TRBV7-9 and TRBJ2-1; as DNA is missing, the TRBD1 call by TCRdb cannot be tested. CDR1 is SEHNR and CDR2 is FQNEAQ in the germline V gene (reference sequence). This CDR3 is 14 amino acids long. CDR3 in amino acids: CASSSSGGQNEQFF.

The chain has TRBV6-4 and TRBJ2-1; TCRdb's assignment of TRBD2 cannot be checked, as there is no DNA. CDR3 size: 14 residues. Germline values: CDR1 MRHNA, CDR2 SNTAGT. The CDR3 sequence is CASKVAGELNEQFF.